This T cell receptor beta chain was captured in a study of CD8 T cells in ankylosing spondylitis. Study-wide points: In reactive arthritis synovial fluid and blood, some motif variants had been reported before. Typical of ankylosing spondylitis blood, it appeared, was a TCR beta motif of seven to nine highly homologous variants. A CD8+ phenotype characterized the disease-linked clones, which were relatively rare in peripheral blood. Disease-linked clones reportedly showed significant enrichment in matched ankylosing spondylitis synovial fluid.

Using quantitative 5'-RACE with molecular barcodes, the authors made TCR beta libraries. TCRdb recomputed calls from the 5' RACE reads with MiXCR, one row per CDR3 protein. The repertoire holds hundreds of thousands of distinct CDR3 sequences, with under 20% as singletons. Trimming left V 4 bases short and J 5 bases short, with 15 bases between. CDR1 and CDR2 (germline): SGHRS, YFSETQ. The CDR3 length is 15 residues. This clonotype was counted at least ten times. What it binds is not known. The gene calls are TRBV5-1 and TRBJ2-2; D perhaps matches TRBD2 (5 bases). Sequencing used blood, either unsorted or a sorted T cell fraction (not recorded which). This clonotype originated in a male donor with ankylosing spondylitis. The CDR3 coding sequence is TGCGCCAGCAGCCGAGTGGGAGCTGGAACCGGGGAGCTGTTTTTT. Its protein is CASSRVGAGTGELFF.